The next 24 T cell receptor beta chains were all read from a single sample in a study of blood T cell repertoires in COVID-19. Assay: immunoSEQ multiplex PCR; the TCRdb copy retains only in-frame clones and omits some. The sample carries 30,000 to 35,000 clones, around 84% recorded once. Input material: peripheral blood. The receptors come from a man between 65 and 85 years old with acute or convalescent COVID-19.

The J gene is TRBJ2-7, the V gene TRBV27; 7 bases agree with TRBD2. Germline V gives CDR1 MNHEY, CDR2 SMNVEV (reference sequence). CDR3 length: 17 amino acids. The J segment lost 12 bases and the V segment lost 2 bases, leaving 22 bases of the junction unmatched. For the CDR3, the DNA is TGTGCCAGCAGTTTACGGGTGACCCTAACTAGCGCCGAGGAACCGTACTTC. It translates to CASSLRVTLTSAEEPYF.

V usage is TRBV15 and J usage is TRBJ1-3; D perhaps matches TRBD1 (6 bases). V gave up 3 bases and J gave up 0 bases, with 12 bases separating them. This CDR3 is built from 16 residues. Per germline, CDR1 LNHNV and CDR2 YYDKDF (reference sequence). CDR3 in amino acids: CATSSGDKFSGNTIYF. CDR3 sequence (DNA): TGTGCCACCAGCAGTGGGGACAAATTCTCTGGAAACACCATATATTTT.

V and J are TRBV3-1 (or the pseudogene TRBV3-2) and TRBJ2-1; D might be TRBD1 (6 bases). This CDR3 spans 15 amino acids. V was pared by 4 bases and J by 1 base, with 11 bases between. Germline CDR1 LGHDT, CDR2 YNNKEL (reference sequence). CDR3: CASSPRGKSYNEQFF. CDR3 DNA sequence: TGTGCCAGCAGCCCAAGGGGGAAGTCCTACAATGAGCAGTTCTTC.

The chain links TRBV6-5 to TRBJ1-2; 7 bases align to TRBD1. This CDR3 is 13 amino acids long. V trimming: 7 bases; J trimming: 2 bases; junction bases outside the gene matches: 4. In germline, CDR1 is MNHEY, CDR2 SVGAGI. In DNA, the CDR3 is TGTGCCAGCAACACAGGGGACAACTATGGCTACACCTTC. Its translation: CASNTGDNYGYTF.

This chain links TRBV3-1 (or the pseudogene TRBV3-2) with TRBJ2-3; 11 positions agree with TRBD2. This CDR3 region has 16 residues. With V trimmed by 4 bases and J by 0 bases, 3 bases remained unmatched. Germline values: CDR1 LGHDT, CDR2 YNNKEL (reference sequence). CDR3 loop: CASSPTSGASTDTQYF. CDR3 DNA: TGTGCCAGCAGCCCGACTAGCGGGGCTAGCACAGATACGCAGTATTTT.

V usage is TRBV5-4 and J usage is TRBJ1-1; D is unresolved. Germline V gives CDR1 SGHNT, CDR2 YYREEE (reference sequence). Trimming pared 4 bases from V and 4 bases from J, leaving 14 bases between. There are 14 residues in the CDR3. The CDR3 coding sequence is TGTGCCAGCAGCACAGACGGAGGTGCCACTGAAGCTTTCTTT. Protein sequence: CASSTDGGATEAFF.

The chain carries TRBV7-8 and TRBJ1-6; no reliable D call. The germline V gene encodes CDR1 SGHVS and CDR2 FQNEAQ. Trimming removed 1 base from V and 10 bases from J, with 8 bases in between. The CDR3 spans 13 residues. The CDR3, as DNA: TGTGCCAGCAGCTTAGGAAGCGGATCACCCCTCCACTTT. Its translation: CASSLGSGSPLHF.

V gene TRBV15 combines with J gene TRBJ1-2, with D maybe TRBD1 (6 bases). The CDR3 is 16 amino acids. The germline V gene has CDR1 LNHNV and CDR2 YYDKDF (reference sequence). Deletions cut 4 bases from V and 4 bases from J, with 19 bases between. The CDR3 sequence: CATSTGETGSIYGYTF. CDR3 coding DNA: TGTGCCACCAGCACTGGGGAGACAGGATCTATCTATGGCTACACCTTC.

Of note for this clone: Other nucleotide sequences from this sample produce the same CDR3. This chain joins TRBV7-2 and TRBJ2-3, with TRBD2 matching over 9 bases. V dropped 2 bases and J dropped 4; count of bases not matched to a gene: 7. The germline V gene has CDR1 SGHTA and CDR2 FQGNSA. The CDR3 extends over 16 amino acids. The CDR3 DNA reads TGTGCCAGCAGCTTATCTGTAGCGGGAGACCCAGATACGCAGTATTTT. Translation gives CASSLSVAGDPDTQYF. Using reference TRBV7-2 and TRBJ2-3 for the parts outside the CDR3, the full variable domain is GAGVSQSPSNKVTEKGKDVELRCDPISGHTALYWYRQSLGQGLEFLIYFQGNSAPDKSGLPSDRFSAERTGGSVSTLTIQRTQQEDSAVYLCASSLSVAGDPDTQYFGPGTRLTVL.

As DNA, the CDR3 is TGTGCCAGCAGCGCGCACGTGGGGGGCTCTGGAAACACCATATATTTT. It encodes CASSAHVGGSGNTIYF. The chain combines TRBV28 with TRBJ1-3; weak D call: TRBD1 (5 bases). This CDR3 has 16 residues. Germline CDR1 MDHEN, CDR2 SYDVKM. V was clipped by 6 bases and J by 0 bases, with 15 bases between them.

The chain has TRBV3-1 (or the pseudogene TRBV3-2) and TRBJ2-3; D is uncertain. Germline-derived CDR1 and CDR2 are LGHDT and YNNKEL (reference sequence). This CDR3 contains 15 residues. V was trimmed by 2 bases and J by 2 bases, leaving 11 bases between them. CDR3 in amino acids: CASSQTLKLTDTQYF. As DNA, the CDR3 is TGTGCCAGCAGCCAAACTTTGAAACTCACAGATACGCAGTATTTT.

The chain links TRBV5-1 to TRBJ2-7; 8 bases map to TRBD1. CDR1 and CDR2 from the germline V gene are SGHRS and YFSETQ. This CDR3 region has 14 residues. After removal of 4 bases from V and 2 bases from J, the junction contained 5 bases not matched to a gene. The CDR3: CASSALQGAYEQYF. CDR3 nucleotides: TGCGCCAGCAGCGCTTTACAGGGGGCCTACGAGCAGTACTTC.

The V and J genes are TRBV11-3 and TRBJ2-1, with D possibly TRBD2 on 6 matching bases. Germline loops: CDR1 SGHNT, CDR2 YENEEA. The CDR3 runs 15 residues. Trimming shortened V by 3 bases and J by 2 bases, and 11 bases separated the two germline ends. CDR3 loop: CASSLAGGAYNEQFF. In DNA, the CDR3 is TGTGCCAGCAGCTTGGCAGGAGGGGCCTACAATGAGCAGTTCTTC.

The chain has TRBV14 and TRBJ1-3; a possible D gene is TRBD1 (6 bases). This CDR3 contains 17 residues. Trimming took 2 bases from V and 0 from J, leaving 14 bases between them. Looked up from germline, CDR1 is SGHDN and CDR2 is FVKESK. The CDR3 nucleotides are TGTGCCAGCAGCCAACTGTACAGGGCGAGCTCTGGAAACACCATATATTTT. This sequence encodes CASSQLYRASSGNTIYF.

The chain is built from TRBV4-1 and TRBJ2-2, with D perhaps matching TRBD1 (5 bases). Germline V gene sequence: CDR1 MGHRA, CDR2 YSYEKL. CDR3 size: 18 residues. Deletions cut 4 bases from V and 0 bases from J, with 18 bases between. The CDR3 DNA reads TGCGCCAGCAGCCTCGAGAAGCTAGGGGAATCGAACACCGGGGAGCTGTTTTTT. Protein sequence: CASSLEKLGESNTGELFF.

The chain couples TRBV28 to TRBJ2-1, with D hard to call. There are 10 residues in the CDR3. Trimming pared 7 bases from V and 8 bases from J, leaving 6 bases between. CDR1 is MDHEN, CDR2 SYDVKM, per germline. CDR3 protein: CASNRDEQFF. The DNA for the CDR3 is TGTGCCAGCAACCGGGATGAGCAGTTCTTC. Full variable domain (rest looked up from reference TRBV28 and TRBJ2-1): DVKVTQSSRYLVKRTGEKVFLECVQDMDHENMFWYRQDPGLGLRLIYFSYDVKMKEKGDIPEGYSVSREKKERFSLILESASTNQTSMYLCASNRDEQFFGPGTRLTVL.

The CDR3: CASSLAGGSSYEQYF. DNA for the CDR3: TGTGCCAGCAGCTTAGCGGGGGGTAGCTCCTACGAGCAGTACTTC. This rearrangement joins TRBV6-5 to TRBJ2-7; 10 positions agree with TRBD2. V shed 6 bases and J 0 bases; nucleotides not matched to a gene: 5. Germline CDR1 MNHEY, CDR2 SVGAGI. There are 15 residues in the CDR3.

This chain uses TRBV10-3 with TRBJ1-6; 7 nucleotides align to TRBD1. Germline trimming cut 3 bases from V and 7 bases from J; bases unmatched to any gene: 6. In germline, CDR1 is ENHRY, CDR2 SYGVKD. The CDR3 consists of 15 residues. CDR3 amino acids: CAISDPGTANSPLHF. CDR3 DNA sequence: TGTGCCATCAGTGACCCTGGGACAGCCAATTCACCCCTCCACTTT.

The chain combines TRBV6-5 with TRBJ2-5, with D tentatively TRBD2 (7 bases). Trimming cost V 8 bases and J 4 bases, with 17 bases left between them. Germline V gives CDR1 MNHEY, CDR2 SVGAGI. This CDR3 has 14 amino acids. The CDR3 reads CASRTPGGPETQYF. The CDR3 DNA reads as TGTGCCAGCCGCACCCCCGGGGGGCCAGAGACCCAGTACTTC.

The CDR3 DNA reads TGTGCCAGCAGCTTAGATATGGGGGGGTGGCAGACTTACTACGAGCAGTACTTC. It codes for CASSLDMGGWQTYYEQYF. The V and J genes are TRBV11-2 and TRBJ2-7, with 7 bases aligning to TRBD2. The CDR3 loop spans 18 amino acids. Germline V gene sequence: CDR1 SGHAT, CDR2 FQNNGV. V was clipped by 0 bases and J by 3 bases; unmatched bases: 14.

The chain employs TRBV7-9 and TRBJ1-1; D is uncertain. The germline V gene has CDR1 SEHNR and CDR2 FQNEAQ (reference sequence). Trimming removed 2 bases from V and 8 bases from J, with 6 bases in between. This CDR3 spans 11 amino acids. The CDR3 DNA sequence: TGTGCCAGCAGCTTACAGTTAGAAGCTTTCTTT. This codes for CASSLQLEAFF.

This clone was counted once. This chain joins TRBV28 and TRBJ1-2; D is undetermined. Trimming removed 8 bases at V and 4 bases at J, with 11 bases between. CDR3 length: 12 amino acids. Germline loops: CDR1 MDHEN, CDR2 SYDVKM. CDR3: CASAQMLYGYTF. CDR3 bases: TGTGCCAGCGCTCAGATGCTCTATGGCTACACCTTC.

The V and J genes are TRBV3-1 (or the pseudogene TRBV3-2) and TRBJ2-1; D is unresolved. The CDR3 sequence is 13 residues long. Germline V gives CDR1 LGHDT, CDR2 YNNKEL (reference sequence). V shed 4 bases and J shed 1 base, with 5 bases lying between them. This CDR3 reads CASSLPSYNEQFF. In DNA, the CDR3 is TGTGCCAGCAGCCTTCCATCCTACAATGAGCAGTTCTTC.

This clone was observed a single time. This chain joins TRBV3-1 (or the pseudogene TRBV3-2) and TRBJ2-1; 11 nucleotides match TRBD2. The CDR3 is 19 residues long. Trimming at V came to 4 bases and at J to 1 base, leaving 12 bases not matched to a gene. Germline V gene data show CDR1 as LGHDT and CDR2 as YNNKEL (reference sequence). This CDR3 reads CASSRGGLAGGWSYNEQFF. The CDR3, as DNA: TGTGCCAGCAGCCGGGGAGGTCTAGCGGGAGGTTGGTCCTACAATGAGCAGTTCTTC.